These 32 T cell receptor beta chains were all obtained from the same sample, sequenced in a study of cytomegalovirus exposure and HLA in healthy donors. Method: immunoSEQ multiplex PCR; TCRdb's copy keeps in-frame clones and lacks some. The sample carries over 80,000 clones, less than 85% recorded once. The sequencing input was PBMCs. The source is a man aged 18 to 30 in good health and CMV-seropositive.

The chain uses TRBV10-3 and TRBJ2-2; 7 bases align to TRBD1. Germline values: CDR1 ENHRY, CDR2 SYGVKD. V lost 7 bases and J lost 0; bases outside the gene matches: 8. The CDR3 covers 16 residues. The CDR3 sequence: CAIIGQGVSNTGELFF. The CDR3 region has the DNA TGTGCCATCATCGGGCAGGGGGTCTCGAACACCGGGGAGCTGTTTTTT.

The V call is TRBV9, the J call TRBJ1-1, with D maybe TRBD1 (6 bases). The CDR3 is made up of 15 amino acids. V lost 2 bases and J lost 0, with 11 bases in between. CDR1 is SGDLS, CDR2 YYNGEE, per germline. In nucleotides, the CDR3 is TGTGCCAGCAGCGTTCAGGGGACCATGAACACTGAAGCTTTCTTT. Its translation: CASSVQGTMNTEAFF.

V usage is TRBV9 and J usage is TRBJ2-5; the D gene is possibly TRBD2 (5 bases). This CDR3 spans 12 amino acids. Between the trimmed V and J ends, which lost 4 bases and 13 bases, there was a span of 17 bases. The germline gives CDR1 SGDLS, CDR2 YYNGEE. As DNA, the CDR3 is TGTGCCAGCAGCTCACCTCGGGAATCGCTGTACTTC. It translates to CASSSPRESLYF.

V usage is TRBV27 and J usage is TRBJ2-1; 9 bases fit TRBD2. CDR1 is MNHEY, CDR2 SMNVEV, per germline (reference sequence). V was clipped by 5 bases and J by 4 bases; unmatched bases: 6. This CDR3 is built from 15 residues. The DNA of the CDR3 is TGTGCCAGCAGTCCCGAAGCGGGAGGTTACAATGAGCAGTTCTTC. Amino acids: CASSPEAGGYNEQFF.

This clone showed up just a few times. The sample holds other DNA sequences that translate to the same CDR3. The chain combines TRBV4-1 with TRBJ1-2; a weak D match, TRBD1 (5 bases). The CDR3 is 13 amino acids. Trimming removed 2 bases from V and 5 bases from J, with 9 bases in between. Germline V lookup: CDR1 MGHRA, CDR2 YSYEKL. The DNA for the CDR3 is TGCGCCAGCAGCCAACAGGGAGGGTATGGCTACACCTTC. Translating it yields CASSQQGGYGYTF.

This clone was recorded once. This chain uses TRBV27 with TRBJ2-7; possible D gene TRBD1, 6 bases. Per the germline V gene, CDR1 is MNHEY and CDR2 is SMNVEV (reference sequence). Trimming left V 3 bases short and J 7 bases short, with 19 bases between. CDR3 length equals 15 residues. The CDR3 nucleotides read TGTGCCAGCAGTTTGGGACACTCTACCGTACAGGAGCAGTACTTC. It specifies CASSLGHSTVQEQYF.

The V call is TRBV9, the J call TRBJ2-1; 14 bases are shared with TRBD2. Germline values: CDR1 SGDLS, CDR2 YYNGEE. With 0 bases clipped from V and 9 bases from J, the junction kept 5 bases outside the gene matches. This CDR3 comprises 16 residues. The CDR3 loop reads CASSVGGLAGVGEQFF. The DNA of the CDR3 is TGTGCCAGCAGCGTAGGGGGACTAGCGGGAGTGGGTGAGCAGTTCTTC. Full variable domain (missing parts from reference TRBV9 and TRBJ2-1): DSGVTQTPKHLITATGQRVTLRCSPRSGDLSVYWYQQSLDQGLQFLIQYYNGEERAKGNILERFSAQQFPDLHSELNLSSLELGDSALYFCASSVGGLAGVGEQFFGPGTRLTVL.

This chain joins TRBV6-6 and TRBJ1-5; TRBD1 agrees at 9 bases. CDR3 length equals 16 residues. Trimming cost V 2 bases and J 7 bases; bases outside gene matches: 9. Germline-derived CDR1 and CDR2 are MNHNY and SVGAGI (reference sequence). The CDR3 sequence: CASSYVPGQGGQPQHF. The CDR3 bases are TGTGCCAGCAGTTACGTGCCGGGACAGGGAGGCCAGCCCCAGCATTTT.

V is TRBV6-5 and J is TRBJ1-1; D gene ambiguous. CDR3 size: 16 residues. Trimming stripped 3 bases from V and 0 bases from J, with 14 bases between. The germline V gene encodes CDR1 MNHEY and CDR2 SVGAGI. CDR3 nucleotides: TGTGCCAGCAGTTATTCCCCGGGGATTATGAACACTGAAGCTTTCTTT. It yields the protein CASSYSPGIMNTEAFF.

This chain joins TRBV30 and TRBJ1-4, with 7 bases fitting TRBD1. The CDR3 covers 15 residues. Germline V gene lookup returns CDR1 GTSNPN and CDR2 SVGIG (reference sequence). After removal of 1 base from V and 7 bases from J, the junction contained 9 bases not matched to a gene. For the CDR3, the DNA is TGTGCCTGGAGTGGAACAGGGGTTTTTGGTGAAAAACTGTTTTTT. It yields the protein CAWSGTGVFGEKLFF.

V and J are TRBV19 and TRBJ2-3; D unclear. Germline values: CDR1 LNHDA, CDR2 SQIVND (reference sequence). The length of the CDR3 is 17 residues. With 2 bases removed from V and 2 bases from J, the gap between germline ends came to 17 bases. CDR3 nucleotide sequence: TGTGCCAGTAGTATACTCCCCCTTATCAAGCACACAGATACGCAGTATTTT. Translation: CASSILPLIKHTDTQYF.

The chain joins TRBV30 to TRBJ2-5; the match to TRBD1 covers 10 bases. V was pared by 5 bases and J by 4 bases, with 10 bases of the junction left unmatched. CDR3 size: 15 residues. Germline loops: CDR1 GTSNPN, CDR2 SVGIG (reference sequence). The DNA of the CDR3 is TGTGCCTGGGGGGGAGGGGACAGGGGAACAGAGACCCAGTACTTC. Protein product: CAWGGGDRGTETQYF.

The rearrangement uses TRBV28 and TRBJ2-3, with 9 bases that match TRBD2. Germline V gene lookup returns CDR1 MDHEN and CDR2 SYDVKM. J lost 2 bases, V lost 3 bases, and 9 bases had no gene match. This CDR3 has 17 amino acids. As DNA, the CDR3 is TGTGCCAGCAGTTTTAAAACTAGCGGGTATTTCACAGATACGCAGTATTTT. As protein: CASSFKTSGYFTDTQYF.

The chain is built from TRBV11-2 and TRBJ2-7; 7 bases fit TRBD1. Unmatched junction bases numbered 3, after V lost 0 bases and J lost 4 bases. CDR1 is SGHAT and CDR2 is FQNNGV in the germline V gene. The CDR3 has 14 amino acids. CDR3 sequence reads: CASSLEGQSYEQYV. The CDR3 region has the DNA TGTGCCAGCAGCTTAGAGGGACAGTCGTACGAGCAGTACGTC.

The V and J genes are TRBV29-1 and TRBJ2-3; TRBD2 aligns across 8 bases. The CDR3 consists of 21 residues. CDR1 SQVTM and CDR2 ANQGSEA come from the germline V gene. The trim removed 5 bases at V and 4 bases at J, leaving 29 bases unmatched. The CDR3 coding sequence is TGCAGCGTTAGAGGGCGCCCAGGGGCCTCTCGGAGCGGGAGCCCGCCAGATACGCAGTATTTT. It encodes CSVRGRPGASRSGSPPDTQYF.

The chain is built from TRBV5-1 and TRBJ2-1; 7 bases fit TRBD2. Trimming took 4 bases from V and 2 from J; bases not matched to a gene: 15. Looked up from germline, CDR1 is SGHRS and CDR2 is YFSETQ. This CDR3 is 18 amino acids long. The CDR3 here is CASSPMQGARETYNEQFF. As DNA, the CDR3 is TGCGCCAGCAGCCCGATGCAGGGCGCGCGGGAGACCTACAATGAGCAGTTCTTC.

This clone has more than one count but fewer than ten. The CDR3: CASRGTVPGEKLFF. In DNA, the CDR3 is TGTGCCAGCAGAGGGACAGTCCCGGGGGAAAAACTGTTTTTT. V is TRBV2 and J is TRBJ1-4; the match to TRBD1 covers 7 bases. The ends lost 6 bases at V and 8 bases at J; junction bases unmatched: 9. The CDR3 length is 14 residues. The V gene's germline CDR1 is SNHLY and CDR2 FYNNEI.

The V call is TRBV4-1, the J call TRBJ2-5, with a possible D match to TRBD1 (6 bases). Germline V CDR1 and CDR2: MGHRA, YSYEKL. The CDR3 is 16 residues long. Trimming pared 1 base from V and 0 bases from J, leaving 12 bases between. The CDR3 sequence: CASSQAQGNYQETQYF. The CDR3 DNA follows: TGCGCCAGCAGCCAAGCCCAGGGGAATTACCAAGAGACCCAGTACTTC.

This clone was recorded at least ten times. The J gene is TRBJ2-1, the V gene TRBV15, with TRBD2 matching over 10 bases. Trimming took 0 bases from V and 8 from J; bases not matched to a gene: 16. The length of the CDR3 is 19 residues. Germline V lookup: CDR1 LNHNV, CDR2 YYDKDF (reference sequence). The CDR3 DNA reads TGTGCCACCAGCAGAGATTTGGGACTAGCGTCCGCGTCTGGCGATGAGCAGTTCTTC. This gives the protein CATSRDLGLASASGDEQFF.

The chain has TRBV5-8 and TRBJ2-3; 9 nucleotides match TRBD1. With 5 bases clipped from V and 1 base from J, the junction kept 8 bases outside the gene matches. The germline V gene has CDR1 SGHTS and CDR2 YDEGEE. This CDR3 contains 16 residues. The CDR3, as DNA: TGTGCCAGCAGTATTGACCGGGACAGGGGCACAGATACGCAGTATTTT. Translation gives CASSIDRDRGTDTQYF.

The chain recombines TRBV5-1 with TRBJ2-1; 8 bases align to TRBD2. From germline, CDR1 is SGHRS and CDR2 YFSETQ. The CDR3 length is 19 residues. The trim removed 7 bases at V and 4 bases at J, leaving 22 bases unmatched. Written as DNA, the CDR3 is TGCGCCAGCTATCGAATGGGGACATCCGGGACTAGATGGTACAATGAGCAGTTCTTC. This sequence encodes CASYRMGTSGTRWYNEQFF.

This clone was detected only once. The chain combines TRBV7-9 with TRBJ2-7; TRBD1 agrees at 7 bases. The junction had 2 bases not matched to a gene; V was cut back by 1 base and J by 5 bases. Germline assignment: CDR1 SEHNR and CDR2 FQNEAQ (reference sequence). The CDR3 is 13 residues long. CDR3 sequence: CASSLVDRDEQYF. The CDR3 nucleotides are TGTGCCAGCAGCTTAGTCGACAGGGACGAGCAGTACTTC.

V and J are TRBV6-5 and TRBJ2-7, with a tentative D call TRBD1 (6 bases). The CDR3 sequence is 15 residues long. Germline V CDR1 and CDR2: MNHEY, SVGAGI. V lost 6 bases, J lost 1 base, and 16 bases lay in between. CDR3 residues: CASRLQGMASYEQYF. CDR3 DNA sequence: TGTGCCAGCAGATTACAGGGCATGGCGTCCTACGAGCAGTACTTC.

This chain joins TRBV29-1 and TRBJ2-7; 10 nucleotides match TRBD2. With 5 bases clipped from V and 5 bases from J, the junction kept 3 bases outside the gene matches. Germline V gives CDR1 SQVTM, CDR2 ANQGSEA. This CDR3 is built from 12 residues. CDR3 residues: CSVQAGGNEQYF. The CDR3 nucleotides are TGCAGCGTTCAAGCGGGAGGGAACGAGCAGTACTTC.

This clone has just one count. The rearrangement uses TRBV5-8 and TRBJ2-1; 12 bases are shared with TRBD2. The germline CDR1 and CDR2 sequences are SGHTS and YDEGEE. V shed 0 bases and J 10 bases; nucleotides not matched to a gene: 5. The CDR3 spans 15 residues. The CDR3: CASSLGLAGATEQFF. The CDR3 region has the DNA TGTGCCAGCAGCTTGGGACTAGCGGGAGCCACAGAGCAGTTCTTC.

This chain links TRBV6-1 with TRBJ1-5, with TRBD1 matching 8 bases. Germline V gene sequence: CDR1 MNHNS, CDR2 SASEGT. The CDR3 runs 16 residues. The trim removed 4 bases at V and 6 bases at J, leaving 11 bases unmatched. For the CDR3, the DNA is TGTGCCAGCAGTGCCAGGGCAGGGGGCGGTGGTCAGCCCCAGCATTTT. Residues: CASSARAGGGGQPQHF.

This clone has only one observation. This chain links TRBV27 with TRBJ2-5; a possible D gene is TRBD2 (6 bases). The V gene's germline CDR1 is MNHEY and CDR2 SMNVEV (reference sequence). Trimming removed 7 bases at V and 1 base at J, with 16 bases between. This CDR3 region has 15 residues. The CDR3: CASNRGGGIQETQYF. CDR3 DNA sequence: TGTGCCAGCAACCGGGGCGGAGGGATCCAAGAGACCCAGTACTTC.

The V and J genes are TRBV13 and TRBJ1-3, with TRBD1 matching 8 bases. The CDR3 sequence is 15 residues long. Germline V CDR1 and CDR2: PRHDT, FYEKMQ (reference sequence). V trimming: 2 bases; J trimming: 3 bases; junction bases outside the gene matches: 3. DNA for the CDR3: TGTGCCAGCAGCTTACAGGGGGCTCATGGAAACACCATATATTTT. Translated, it gives CASSLQGAHGNTIYF.

The J gene is TRBJ1-5, the V gene TRBV6-4, with TRBD1 as a possible D gene (5 bases). Germline CDR1 and CDR2: MRHNA and SNTAGT. The CDR3 contains 13 residues. V was shortened by 8 bases and J by 3 bases, with 11 bases between the two germline ends. The CDR3 is CASSEGANQPQHF. The CDR3 region has the DNA TGTGCCAGCTCGGAAGGGGCCAATCAGCCCCAGCATTTT.

This chain uses TRBV6-5 with TRBJ1-5; a possible D gene is TRBD1 (5 bases). Trimming took off 6 bases at V and 5 bases at J, with 14 bases between the two ends. The V gene's germline CDR1 is MNHEY and CDR2 SVGAGI. The length of the CDR3 is 14 residues. The CDR3 protein is CASRERGWDQPQHF. As DNA, the CDR3 is TGTGCCAGCAGGGAACGGGGGTGGGATCAGCCCCAGCATTTT.

This chain connects TRBV6-5 to TRBJ1-3; 9 bases map to TRBD1. The junction had 5 bases not matched to a gene; V was cut back by 7 bases and J by 4 bases. The CDR3 has 14 residues. Germline V CDR1 and CDR2: MNHEY, SVGAGI. The CDR3 region is CASKTGTGGNTIYF. The CDR3 nucleotides read TGTGCCAGCAAAACCGGGACAGGGGGAAACACCATATATTTT.

The rearrangement links TRBV5-1 to TRBJ2-2; 11 nucleotides agree with TRBD2. This CDR3 region has 16 residues. Germline V lookup: CDR1 SGHRS, CDR2 YFSETQ. Losses at the gene ends were 0 bases for V and 4 bases for J; bases not matched to a gene: 2. CDR3 region: CASSLATSGSTGELFF. CDR3 sequence (DNA): TGCGCCAGCAGCTTGGCTACTAGCGGGAGCACCGGGGAGCTGTTTTTT.